Listed below are T cell receptor beta chains from one sample, sequenced in a study of T cells after yellow fever vaccination. In TCRdb, the 5' RACE reads were re-called with MiXCR into one record per CDR3 protein. The sample includes hundreds of thousands of distinct CDR3 sequences, roughly 17% of them seen just once. This material consisted of PBMCs, taken 4 to 5 days after the first yellow fever vaccination. The receptors stem from a young man who received the YFV17D yellow fever vaccine. Each CDR3 is given with its conserved first and last residue. A D gene is named only where the DNA matches it firmly. Size tells how often a clone was seen (once, few, many) or the class of an expanded clone, and some rows leave it out.

V gene	D gene	clone size	J gene	CDR3 protein	CDR3 DNA
TRBV7-6	-	-	TRBJ2-3	CASSLAPGSATDTQYF	TGTGCCAGCAGCTTAGCGCCAGGGTCCGCCACAGATACGCAGTATTTT
TRBV4-3	-	many	TRBJ2-2	CASSQVGGGPGELFF	TGCGCCAGCAGCCAAGTAGGGGGGGGGCCCGGGGAGCTGTTTTTT
TRBV5-1	-	-	TRBJ1-1	CASSLGGFSTEAFF	TGCGCCAGCAGCTTGGGTGGTTTCAGCACTGAAGCTTTCTTT
TRBV5-1	-	few	TRBJ1-1	CASSLGGVLTSEAFF	TGCGCCAGCAGCTTGGGAGGGGTACTGACCTCTGAAGCTTTCTTT
TRBV25-1	-	many	TRBJ1-4	CASSVGGATNEKLFF	TGTGCCAGCAGCGTCGGCGGGGCAACTAATGAAAAACTGTTTTTT
TRBV29-1	-	-	TRBJ1-1	CSVTWGGTEAFF	TGCAGCGTGACCTGGGGGGGGACTGAAGCTTTCTTT
TRBV12-5	-	-	TRBJ2-1	CASVPGITYNEQFF	TGTGCTAGTGTCCCCGGCATAACCTACAATGAGCAGTTCTTC
TRBV5-1	-	-	TRBJ1-1	CASSLVSGLDTEAFF	TGCGCCAGCAGCTTGGTATCCGGGTTGGACACTGAAGCTTTCTTT
TRBV7-8	-	few	TRBJ1-1	CASSLVSLLNTEAFF	TGTGCCAGCAGCTTAGTTAGCCTGTTGAACACTGAAGCTTTCTTT
TRBV6-2/TRBV6-3	TRBD1	few	TRBJ2-5	CASLDRGRVETQYF	TGTGCCAGCCTCGACAGGGGGCGCGTGGAGACCCAGTACTTC
TRBV7-9	TRBD1	few	TRBJ2-1	CASSFASPGTGKFF	TGTGCCAGCAGTTTCGCCTCCCCCGGGACAGGAAAGTTCTTC
TRBV5-4	-	few	TRBJ2-3	CASSLTLTRDTQYF	TGTGCCAGCAGCTTGACTCTGACCCGGGATACGCAGTATTTT
TRBV5-1	TRBD1	many	TRBJ1-1	CASSPGQLMNTEAFF	TGCGCCAGCAGCCCGGGACAGCTCATGAACACTGAAGCTTTCTTT
TRBV24-1	TRBD2	-	TRBJ2-2	CATSDHGLANTGELFF	TGTGCCACCAGTGACCACGGACTAGCCAACACCGGGGAGCTGTTTTTT
TRBV7-2	-	-	TRBJ1-1	CASSFNGGGEAFF	TGTGCCAGCAGCTTCAATGGGGGGGGTGAAGCTTTCTTT
TRBV3-1	TRBD2	-	TRBJ2-3	CASSFPGLAGDHTQYF	TGTGCCAGCAGCTTCCCGGGACTAGCGGGGGATCATACGCAGTATTTT
TRBV7-2	TRBD2	many	TRBJ2-1	CASSQGLAGANEQFF	TGTGCCAGCAGCCAGGGACTAGCGGGGGCCAATGAGCAGTTCTTC
TRBV12-3/TRBV12-4	-	-	TRBJ1-2	CASSLNVGYTF	TGTGCCAGCAGTTTAAATGTTGGCTACACCTTC
TRBV4-3	TRBD2	-	TRBJ2-1	CASSQGPQAGGTNEQFF	TGCGCCAGCAGCCAAGGCCCCCAAGCGGGGGGCACCAATGAGCAGTTCTTC
TRBV6-1	TRBD1	-	TRBJ1-5	CATSPTGSQPQHF	TGTGCCACCAGCCCGACAGGGAGCCAGCCCCAGCATTTT
TRBV6-5	TRBD2	-	TRBJ2-5	CASSYSPSGGRETQYF	TGTGCCAGCAGTTACTCGCCTAGCGGGGGTAGGGAGACCCAGTACTTC
TRBV2	TRBD1	-	TRBJ1-3	CASSEDRGSGNTIYF	TGTGCCAGCAGTGAAGACAGGGGATCTGGAAACACCATATATTTT
TRBV5-1	TRBD1	-	TRBJ1-2	CASSGTGGTNGYTF	TGCGCCAGCAGCGGGACAGGGGGCACGAATGGCTACACCTTC
TRBV7-2	TRBD1	-	TRBJ2-1	CASSFGQGIDEQFF	TGTGCCAGCAGCTTTGGACAGGGGATAGATGAGCAGTTCTTC
TRBV30	-	-	TRBJ2-2	CAWRLWLNTGELFF	TGTGCCTGGAGGCTGTGGTTGAACACCGGGGAGCTGTTTTTT
TRBV7-2	TRBD1	-	TRBJ1-4	CASSLVQGAGDEKLFF	TGTGCCAGCAGCTTAGTACAGGGGGCGGGAGATGAAAAACTGTTTTTT